These T cell receptor beta chains were read from a single sample in a study of molecular identifiers for immune sequencing clone quantification. In TCRdb, the PCR reads were re-called with MiXCR into one record per CDR3 protein. The data contain more than 450,000 distinct CDR3 sequences, 20% to 25% of them singletons. What was sequenced was naive CD8+ T cells from blood, with Jurkat cell RNA spiked in. The receptors come from a human donor in good health. Some libraries in this study had Jurkat cell RNA spiked in. CDR3s include the opening cysteine and the closing phenylalanine or tryptophan. Expanded clones get a size class; other rows say once, few or many, or leave the size out.

V: TRBV5-6; size: NA; J: TRBJ2-3; CDR3: CASSFQKYPTDTQYF
V: TRBV15; size: many; J: TRBJ2-2; CDR3: CATSMTGVVDTGELFF
V: TRBV6-2/TRBV6-3; size: few; J: TRBJ1-5; CDR3: CASSSQGLDQPQHF
V: TRBV4-1; size: few; J: TRBJ2-7; CDR3: CASSQGPQRAYEQYF
V: TRBV7-9; size: NA; J: TRBJ1-5; CDR3: CASSSGVAGGNQPQHF
V: TRBV30; size: few; J: TRBJ1-3; CDR3: CAWAVMTGNTIYF
V: TRBV11-2; size: NA; J: TRBJ2-1; CDR3: CASSRDRDTSYYNEQFF
V: TRBV5-1; size: NA; J: TRBJ2-7; CDR3: CASSLWSGSSYEQYF
V: TRBV20-1; size: few; J: TRBJ2-7; CDR3: CSANAPRTSRSYEQYF
V: TRBV4-1; size: few; J: TRBJ2-7; CDR3: CASSQVTGVAYEQYF
V: TRBV4-3; size: NA; J: TRBJ2-2; CDR3: CASSQESAGGLGTGELFF
V: TRBV10-3; size: NA; J: TRBJ1-1; CDR3: CAISAFEMNTEAFF
V: TRBV9; size: few; J: TRBJ2-1; CDR3: CASSPLTTYNEQFF
V: TRBV3-1; size: NA; J: TRBJ2-1; CDR3: CASSQETSTHEQFF
V: TRBV29-1; size: many; J: TRBJ2-7; CDR3: CSVSPGSSYEQYF
V: TRBV20-1; size: NA; J: TRBJ2-7; CDR3: CSVRVQASMNEQYF
V: TRBV11-2; size: many; J: TRBJ2-5; CDR3: CASSLGRDQETQYF
V: TRBV5-1; size: few; J: TRBJ2-1; CDR3: CASSFEGAYNEQFF
V: TRBV28; size: NA; J: TRBJ2-3; CDR3: CASSLGRGGADTQYF
V: TRBV4-1; size: many; J: TRBJ1-1; CDR3: CASSQAPLNTEAFF
V: TRBV30; size: NA; J: TRBJ1-1; CDR3: CAWNLQGTEAFF
V: TRBV12-3/TRBV12-4; size: many; J: TRBJ2-3; CDR3: CASSPVAGTSGYSTDTQYF
V: TRBV6-2/TRBV6-3; size: NA; J: TRBJ2-7; CDR3: CASSYPTGVGPYEQYF
V: TRBV5-4; size: many; J: TRBJ2-7; CDR3: CASSPGLDPEQYF
V: TRBV6-5; size: few; J: TRBJ1-1; CDR3: CASSYSSLDRLNTEAFF
V: TRBV11-1; size: few; J: TRBJ2-7; CDR3: CASSLRTSGSSYAYEQYF
V: TRBV4-3; size: NA; J: TRBJ1-1; CDR3: CASSQDSRSNTEASF
V: TRBV13; size: NA; J: TRBJ1-3; CDR3: CASSPPGGRLGNTIYF
V: TRBV14; size: many; J: TRBJ2-7; CDR3: CASSQDSDSYEQYF
V: TRBV27; size: many; J: TRBJ1-5; CDR3: CASTAEFNSNQPQHF
V: TRBV4-1; size: many; J: TRBJ1-1; CDR3: CASSQDQTWDTEAFF
V: TRBV11-3; size: few; J: TRBJ2-5; CDR3: CASSSGTGGTQYF
V: TRBV5-4; size: NA; J: TRBJ2-3; CDR3: CASSLPSTVSTDTQYF
V: TRBV6-2/TRBV6-3; size: NA; J: TRBJ2-1; CDR3: CVSSYSFGVNNEQFF
V: TRBV19; size: few; J: TRBJ2-7; CDR3: CASSISGSWYEQYF
V: TRBV3-1; size: NA; J: TRBJ1-3; CDR3: CASSRARGSGNTIYF
V: TRBV19; size: few; J: TRBJ1-5; CDR3: CASSIGPGRDFSQPQHF